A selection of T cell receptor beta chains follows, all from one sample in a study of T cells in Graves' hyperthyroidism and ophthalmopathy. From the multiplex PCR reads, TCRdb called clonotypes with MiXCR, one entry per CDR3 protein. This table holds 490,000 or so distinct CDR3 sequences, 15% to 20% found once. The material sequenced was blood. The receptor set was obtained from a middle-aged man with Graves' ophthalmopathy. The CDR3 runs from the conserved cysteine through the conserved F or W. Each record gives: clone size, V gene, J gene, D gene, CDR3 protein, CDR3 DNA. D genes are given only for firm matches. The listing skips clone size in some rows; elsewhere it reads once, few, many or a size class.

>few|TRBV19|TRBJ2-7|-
CASSTQRVPSYEQYF
TGTGCCAGTAGTACTCAGCGGGTTCCCTCCTACGAGCAGTACTTC
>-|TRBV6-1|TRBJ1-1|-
CATSRESEAFF
TGTGCCACTAGTCGGGAGTCTGAAGCTTTCTTT
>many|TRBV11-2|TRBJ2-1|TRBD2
CASSISSGRSLNEQFF
TGTGCCAGCAGCATAAGTAGCGGGAGGTCCCTCAATGAGCAGTTCTTC
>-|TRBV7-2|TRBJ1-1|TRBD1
CASSRRQGGEAFF
TGTGCCAGCAGCAGACGACAGGGTGGCGAAGCTTTCTTT
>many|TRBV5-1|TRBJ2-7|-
CASSLGQPPYEQYF
TGCGCCAGCAGCTTGGGACAGCCCCCCTACGAGCAGTACTTC
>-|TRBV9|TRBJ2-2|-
CASSVGRTTGELFF
TGTGCCAGCAGCGTTGGGAGAACCACCGGGGAGCTGTTTTTT
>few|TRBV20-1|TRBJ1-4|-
CSARTSAEKLFF
TGCAGTGCTAGAACCTCAGCTGAAAAACTGTTTTTT
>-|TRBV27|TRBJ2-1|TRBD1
CASSPFSMDREAYNEQFF
TGTGCCAGCAGTCCTTTCTCAATGGACAGGGAAGCCTACAATGAGCAGTTCTTC
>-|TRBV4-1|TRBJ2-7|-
CASSDDSDYYEQYF
TGCGCCAGCAGCGACGACAGTGACTACTACGAGCAGTACTTC
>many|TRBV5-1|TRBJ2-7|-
CASSLVGGGAGMFNEQYF
TGCGCCAGCAGCTTGGTCGGTGGAGGGGCCGGTATGTTTAACGAGCAGTACTTC